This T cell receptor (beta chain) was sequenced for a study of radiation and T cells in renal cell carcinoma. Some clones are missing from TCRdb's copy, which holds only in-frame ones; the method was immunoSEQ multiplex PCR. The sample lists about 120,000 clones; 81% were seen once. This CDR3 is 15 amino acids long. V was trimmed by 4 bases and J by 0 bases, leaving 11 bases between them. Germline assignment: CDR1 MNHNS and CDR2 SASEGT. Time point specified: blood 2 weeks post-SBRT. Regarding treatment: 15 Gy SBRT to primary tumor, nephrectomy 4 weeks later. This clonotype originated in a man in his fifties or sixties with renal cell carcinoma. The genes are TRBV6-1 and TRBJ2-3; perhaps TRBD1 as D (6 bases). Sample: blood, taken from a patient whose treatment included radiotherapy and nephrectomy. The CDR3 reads CASSAPGHSTDTQYF. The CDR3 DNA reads TGTGCCAGCAGTGCCCCGGGACACAGCACAGATACGCAGTATTTT.